This T cell receptor beta chain was found in a study of vaccination effects on CD4 cells after COVID-19. Germline CDR1 reads MGHRA; CDR2 reads YSYEKL. Trimming removed 4 bases at V and 6 bases at J, with 16 bases between. The CDR3 totals 14 residues. As to this clone: Its antigen is undetermined.

CD4+ T cells were isolated after about eleven days of culture. According to PCR results, the person was infected with SARS-CoV-2 between March and December 2020. Each participant was administered two doses of either the BNT162b2 or the mRNA-1273 vaccine. Here immunoSEQ multiplex PCR was the method, and the copy in TCRdb shows in-frame clones only, minus some. The table has some 31,000 clones, about 75% seen once. The sample consisted of CD4+ T cells from PBMCs cultured without peptide, taken after COVID-19 vaccination. J is TRBJ2-7 and V is TRBV4-1; tentative D call: TRBD1 (6 bases). The receptor was derived from a human donor who had a prior SARS-CoV-2 infection. CDR3 region: CASSRIGRDTEQYF. The CDR3 DNA sequence: TGCGCCAGCAGCCGCATTGGCCGGGACACCGAGCAGTACTTC.